This T cell receptor beta chain was observed in a study of T cells in Graves' hyperthyroidism and ophthalmopathy. TCR beta CDR3 regions were amplified from RNA transcripts. First-round RT-PCR with HTBI primers amplified the TCR CDR3 region. TCRdb re-derived calls from the multiplex PCR reads in MiXCR, one entry per CDR3 protein. In the table there are 250,000 or so distinct CDR3 sequences, 12% to 15% of which are singletons. Any symptoms of ophthalmopathy came after the first hyperthyroidism diagnosis, from which the blood sample dates. Overall study findings and caveats: Ophthalmopathy, which appeared later, was predicted by the model a median 6.5 months before onset.

As to this clonotype: Its antigen is undetermined.

Germline V gene sequence: CDR1 MGHDK, CDR2 SYGVNS. Trimming left V 5 bases short and J 3 bases short, with 12 bases between. The CDR3 spans 14 residues. Sequencing used blood. This clonotype was sampled from a woman aged 50 to 65 with Graves' hyperthyroidism that later progressed to Graves' ophthalmopathy. The chain links TRBV25-1 to TRBJ2-3, with D maybe TRBD1 (6 bases). The chain's CDR3 is CASSSAGATDTQYF. The CDR3, as DNA: TGTGCCAGCAGTTCAGCAGGGGCAACAGATACGCAGTATTTT. Drawing the rest from reference TRBV25-1 and TRBJ2-3, the complete variable domain is EADIYQTPRYLVIGTGKKITLECSQTMGHDKMYWYQQDPGMELHLIHYSYGVNSTEKGDLSSESTVSRIRTEHFPLTLESARPSHTSQYLCASSSAGATDTQYFGPGTRLTVL.